The rows below give T cell receptor beta chains drawn from one sample of a study of blood T cell repertoires in COVID-19. Repertoires were generated with immunoSEQ multiplex PCR, while TCRdb's copy carries only in-frame clones and drops some. The top ten clones hold 28% of a sample with around 76,000 clones, more than 75% of them seen once. The sample consisted of peripheral blood. These receptors were obtained from a woman older than 75 with active or convalescent COVID-19. Each CDR3 is given with its conserved first and last residue. The D gene is left open where the match is weak. Expanded clones are given a class, and other clones once, few, many or no size at all.

clone size: .
D gene: .
V gene: TRBV2
J gene: TRBJ1-4
CDR3 protein: CASTEGRGKEKLFF
CDR3 DNA: TGTGCCAGCACGGAGGGACGCGGAAAGGAAAAACTGTTTTTT

clone size: .
D gene: TRBD2
V gene: TRBV24-1
J gene: TRBJ2-1
CDR3 protein: CATSDPGGNEQFF
CDR3 DNA: TGTGCCACCAGTGATCCGGGGGGCAATGAGCAGTTCTTC

clone size: .
D gene: .
V gene: TRBV6-5
J gene: TRBJ1-1
CDR3 protein: CASSRGLFNTEAFF
CDR3 DNA: TGTGCCAGCAGTAGGGGACTTTTTAACACTGAAGCTTTCTTT

clone size: .
D gene: .
V gene: TRBV2
J gene: TRBJ2-7
CDR3 protein: CASSEQTAYEQYF
CDR3 DNA: TGTGCCAGCAGTGAACAGACAGCCTACGAGCAGTACTTC

clone size: .
D gene: .
V gene: TRBV11-2
J gene: TRBJ2-7
CDR3 protein: CASSLSGGAYEQYF
CDR3 DNA: TGTGCCAGCAGCTTAAGCGGCGGCGCCTACGAGCAGTACTTC

clone size: .
D gene: TRBD2
V gene: TRBV5-6
J gene: TRBJ2-5
CDR3 protein: CASSFGRRGGYGTQYF
CDR3 DNA: TGTGCCAGCAGCTTCGGGCGACGGGGAGGGTATGGGACCCAGTACTTC

clone size: .
D gene: .
V gene: TRBV27
J gene: TRBJ1-2
CDR3 protein: CASSPRVGGYTF
CDR3 DNA: TGTGCCAGCAGTCCCAGGGTCGGTGGCTACACCTTC

clone size: .
D gene: TRBD1
V gene: TRBV18
J gene: TRBJ1-2
CDR3 protein: CASSDRAAYGYTF
CDR3 DNA: TGTGCCAGCTCCGACAGGGCTGCCTATGGCTACACCTTC

clone size: .
D gene: TRBD1
V gene: TRBV18
J gene: TRBJ1-1
CDR3 protein: CASSPTGGMGEAFF
CDR3 DNA: TGTGCCAGCTCACCTACAGGGGGTATGGGTGAAGCTTTCTTT

clone size: .
D gene: .
V gene: TRBV29-1
J gene: TRBJ1-2
CDR3 protein: CSAAQGQDGYTF
CDR3 DNA: TGCAGCGCGGCCCAGGGGCAAGATGGCTACACCTTC

clone size: .
D gene: .
V gene: TRBV24-1
J gene: TRBJ2-5
CDR3 protein: CATSDPGLRQETQYF
CDR3 DNA: TGTGCCACCAGTGATCCGGGACTCAGACAAGAGACCCAGTACTTC

clone size: .
D gene: TRBD1
V gene: TRBV28
J gene: TRBJ1-2
CDR3 protein: CASRARQGTIGYGYTF
CDR3 DNA: TGTGCCAGCAGGGCGAGACAGGGCACTATTGGCTATGGCTACACCTTC

clone size: .
D gene: TRBD1
V gene: TRBV5-1
J gene: TRBJ2-5
CDR3 protein: CASSLDTGEEAQYF
CDR3 DNA: TGCGCCAGCAGCTTAGATACAGGGGAAGAGGCCCAGTACTTC

clone size: .
D gene: TRBD2
V gene: TRBV11-3
J gene: TRBJ2-1
CDR3 protein: CASSLVSGSGGPYNEQFF
CDR3 DNA: TGTGCCAGCAGCTTAGTCTCGGGTAGCGGGGGGCCTTACAATGAGCAGTTCTTC

clone size: .
D gene: TRBD1
V gene: TRBV6-2/TRBV6-3
J gene: TRBJ2-7
CDR3 protein: CASSSTETGSYYEQYF
CDR3 DNA: TGTGCCAGCAGTTCCACTGAGACAGGGAGTTATTACGAGCAGTACTTC

clone size: .
D gene: TRBD1
V gene: TRBV25-1
J gene: TRBJ1-3
CDR3 protein: CASSEYSGGGNTIYF
CDR3 DNA: TGTGCCAGCAGTGAATATTCAGGGGGGGGAAACACCATATATTTT

clone size: few
D gene: .
V gene: TRBV5-4
J gene: TRBJ2-5
CDR3 protein: CASSLVMGLEQETQYF
CDR3 DNA: TGTGCCAGCAGCTTGGTAATGGGCCTCGAACAAGAGACCCAGTACTTC

clone size: many
D gene: .
V gene: TRBV4-3
J gene: TRBJ1-6
CDR3 protein: CASSQDGAGSNSPLHF
CDR3 DNA: TGCGCCAGCAGCCAAGACGGCGCAGGGTCTAATTCACCCCTCCACTTT

clone size: .
D gene: .
V gene: TRBV7-2
J gene: TRBJ1-5
CDR3 protein: CASSSFTGLERNQPQHF
CDR3 DNA: TGTGCCAGCAGCTCATTCACAGGCTTGGAGCGCAATCAGCCCCAGCATTTT

clone size: once
D gene: TRBD2
V gene: TRBV19
J gene: TRBJ2-3
CDR3 protein: CASSIEAGAPLDTQYF
CDR3 DNA: TGTGCCAGTAGTATAGAAGCGGGGGCCCCCTTGGATACGCAGTATTTT

clone size: .
D gene: TRBD1
V gene: TRBV7-2
J gene: TRBJ1-5
CDR3 protein: CASSLVWDRGLQPQHF
CDR3 DNA: TGTGCCAGCAGCTTAGTATGGGACAGGGGGCTTCAGCCCCAGCATTTT

clone size: once
D gene: TRBD1
V gene: TRBV20-1
J gene: TRBJ2-7
CDR3 protein: CSASKTGEIPYEQYF
CDR3 DNA: TGCAGTGCTAGTAAAACAGGGGAAATCCCCTACGAGCAGTACTTC

clone size: .
D gene: TRBD1
V gene: TRBV5-1
J gene: TRBJ1-1
CDR3 protein: CASSTGDNTEAFF
CDR3 DNA: TGCGCCAGCAGTACAGGGGATAACACTGAAGCTTTCTTT

clone size: .
D gene: TRBD2
V gene: TRBV5-6
J gene: TRBJ2-3
CDR3 protein: CASGTSGYPRDTDTQYF
CDR3 DNA: TGTGCCAGCGGGACTAGCGGATATCCCAGGGACACAGATACGCAGTATTTT

clone size: .
D gene: TRBD1
V gene: TRBV10-3
J gene: TRBJ2-5
CDR3 protein: CAISATGGGVGETQYF
CDR3 DNA: TGTGCCATCAGTGCTACAGGGGGCGGAGTGGGAGAGACCCAGTACTTC

clone size: .
D gene: .
V gene: TRBV30
J gene: TRBJ2-3
CDR3 protein: CAWSVTGTTDTQYF
CDR3 DNA: TGTGCCTGGAGTGTCACAGGGACCACAGATACGCAGTATTTT

clone size: few
D gene: TRBD1
V gene: TRBV30
J gene: TRBJ1-2
CDR3 protein: CAWATGDEGYTF
CDR3 DNA: TGTGCCTGGGCCACAGGGGACGAGGGCTACACCTTC

clone size: .
D gene: .
V gene: TRBV24-1
J gene: TRBJ2-3
CDR3 protein: CATSAVSTDTQYF
CDR3 DNA: TGTGCCACCAGTGCGGTTAGCACAGATACGCAGTATTTT